Listed below are T cell receptor beta chains from one sample, sequenced in a study of shared clonotypes between healthy human individuals. TCRdb keeps only in-frame clones here, not all; method: immunoSEQ multiplex PCR. The sample has around 2.5 million clones, over 85% seen once. Sequenced: naive CD4+ T cells from PBMCs. Source of these receptors: a man aged 18 to 29 in good health. Some clones in this sample may be carry-over from other donors' samples. CDR3s include the opening cysteine and the closing phenylalanine or tryptophan. A D gene is named only where the DNA matches it firmly. Not every row has a clone size; where given, it reads once, few, many or a size class.

d_call,j_call,v_call,clone_size,cdr3_aa,cdr3_nt
NA,TRBJ1-1,TRBV11-3,NA,CASSWGTNTEAFF,TGTGCCAGCAGCTGGGGCACGAACACTGAAGCTTTCTTT
NA,TRBJ1-1,TRBV28,NA,CASSRVGGPEAFF,TGTGCCAGCAGCCGGGTGGGGGGCCCTGAAGCTTTCTTT
NA,TRBJ1-6,TRBV2,NA,CASSERQAGRSPLHF,TGTGCCAGCAGTGAAAGACAGGCGGGGAGGTCACCCCTCCACTTT
NA,TRBJ1-2,TRBV6-1,NA,CASNPTGQTGDGYTF,TGTGCCAGCAATCCAACCGGGCAGACAGGCGACGGCTACACCTTC
NA,TRBJ2-2,TRBV9,NA,CASSVGRVDTGELFF,TGTGCCAGCAGCGTAGGCAGGGTAGACACCGGGGAGCTGTTTTTT
NA,TRBJ1-1,TRBV2,NA,CASGLLREGTEAFF,TGTGCCAGCGGTTTACTGAGAGAGGGCACTGAAGCTTTCTTT
TRBD2,TRBJ2-2,TRBV5-1,NA,CASSFLAGVGNTGELFF,TGCGCCAGCAGCTTCCTAGCGGGAGTAGGGAACACCGGGGAGCTGTTTTTT
NA,TRBJ2-3,TRBV27,NA,CASSLRGLDTQYF,TGTGCCAGCAGTTTAAGAGGTCTCGATACGCAGTATTTT
TRBD1,TRBJ1-5,TRBV6-1,few,CASSEADRARPQHF,TGTGCCAGCAGTGAAGCGGACAGGGCGAGGCCCCAGCATTTT
TRBD2,TRBJ2-3,TRBV18,NA,CASWQTSGTTDTQYF,TGTGCCAGCTGGCAGACTAGCGGGACGACAGATACGCAGTATTTT
NA,TRBJ1-6,TRBV28,NA,CASSESNSPLHF,TGTGCCAGCAGTGAAAGTAATTCACCCCTCCACTTT
NA,TRBJ1-5,TRBV28,NA,CASQQGSFQPQHF,TGTGCCAGCCAGCAGGGGTCGTTTCAGCCCCAGCATTTT
TRBD2,TRBJ2-1,TRBV27,NA,CASSFIPSGRAREQFF,TGTGCCAGCAGTTTTATCCCCAGCGGGAGGGCCCGAGAGCAGTTCTTC
NA,TRBJ1-1,TRBV18,NA,CASSPTGPPTEAFF,TGTGCCAGCTCACCAACGGGACCCCCGACAGAAGCTTTCTTT
TRBD2,TRBJ2-2,TRBV14,NA,CASSPRLAGAGGELFF,TGTGCCAGCAGCCCTCGACTAGCGGGAGCTGGCGGGGAGCTGTTTTTT
NA,TRBJ2-3,TRBV10-3,NA,CAISESTITDTQYF,TGTGCCATCAGTGAGTCGACCATCACAGATACGCAGTATTTT
NA,TRBJ1-4,TRBV7-9,NA,CASSTQGSNEKLFF,TGTGCCAGCAGTACTCAGGGAAGTAATGAAAAACTGTTTTTT
TRBD1,TRBJ2-7,TRBV11-2,NA,CASSLGDSSYEQYF,TGTGCCAGCAGCTTAGGGGACAGCTCCTACGAGCAGTACTTC
NA,TRBJ2-7,TRBV11-1,NA,CASSLFVDSEQYF,TGTGCCAGCAGCTTATTTGTGGACTCCGAGCAGTACTTC
NA,TRBJ2-5,TRBV9,NA,CASSALGGVGETQYF,TGTGCCAGCAGCGCCCTAGGGGGTGTAGGGGAGACCCAGTACTTC
TRBD1,TRBJ1-5,TRBV4-1,NA,CASSQTGRGSNQPQHF,TGCGCCAGCAGCCAGACAGGGAGAGGGAGCAATCAGCCCCAGCATTTT
TRBD2,TRBJ2-1,TRBV7-9,NA,CATGLAGYNEQFF,TGTGCCACCGGACTAGCGGGATACAATGAGCAGTTCTTC
TRBD2,TRBJ2-7,TRBV7-9,once,CASSLLGTSGPYEQYF,TGTGCCAGCAGCTTACTCGGGACTAGCGGGCCCTACGAGCAGTACTTC
NA,TRBJ2-5,TRBV18,NA,CASSPKPTDPLVTQYF,TGTGCCAGCTCACCGAAACCTACGGATCCCTTGGTGACCCAGTACTTC
TRBD2,TRBJ2-1,TRBV7-3,NA,CASSFPKGLAGPNSPDYNEQFF,TGTGCCAGCAGCTTCCCAAAGGGACTAGCGGGACCCAATTCGCCAGACTACAATGAGCAGTTCTTC
NA,TRBJ1-1,TRBV4-1,NA,CASSPGFLAGNTEAFF,TGCGCCAGCAGCCCGGGGTTCTTGGCTGGGAACACTGAAGCTTTCTTT
NA,TRBJ2-5,TRBV7-3,NA,CASSLLTKETQYF,TGTGCCAGCAGCTTACTCACGAAAGAGACCCAGTACTTC
NA,TRBJ2-5,TRBV7-2,once,CASSLSVGGQETQYF,TGTGCCAGCAGCTTATCCGTCGGGGGTCAAGAGACCCAGTACTTC
NA,TRBJ2-7,TRBV5-1,once,CASSLEGPPLSYEQYF,TGCGCCAGCAGCTTAGAAGGGCCGCCCCTCTCCTACGAGCAGTACTTC
NA,TRBJ2-7,TRBV29-1,NA,CSVRPWDNGEQYF,TGCAGCGTTCGGCCGTGGGACAACGGCGAGCAGTACTTC